This TCR beta chain was obtained from a study of blood T cells in healthy people across ages. The CDR3 sequence is 13 residues long. V trimming: 7 bases; J trimming: 1 base; junction bases outside the gene matches: 6. In germline, CDR1 is SQVTM, CDR2 ANQGSEA. General observations from the study: The study found TCR beta diversity correlated strongly with naive T cell percentage.

Total RNA was extracted at no less than 6 micrograms per sample. Combining a sample-barcoded 5' primer with a J-beta primer mix, a second PCR ran for roughly 7 to 12 cycles. TCRdb ran MiXCR on the 5' RACE reads and lists one entry per CDR3 protein. The sample holds roughly 700,000 distinct CDR3 sequences; 25% are singletons and the top ten take 8% to 10%. This clonotype has only one observation. What it binds is unknown. A further study also used this sample, focusing on T cells of mothers and their children.

Sample: blood. The chain combines TRBV29-1 with TRBJ2-5, with 7 positions matching TRBD2. The origin of this receptor is a boy younger than 18 in good health. Here the CDR3 DNA reads TGCAGCGCGGAGACTAGCCTCCAAGAGACCCAGTACTTC. Translated: CSAETSLQETQYF.